The rows below give T cell receptor beta chains drawn from one sample of a study of Ad26.COV2.S vaccination and SARS-CoV-2 variants. Assay: immunoSEQ multiplex PCR; the TCRdb copy retains only in-frame clones and omits some. Here the sample spans 300,000 to 350,000 clones, 88% being singletons. The sequencing here drew on peripheral blood, taken in a trial of Ad26.COV2.S vaccine versus placebo. These receptors were collected from a person aged 18-65 years who received the Ad26.COV2.S COVID-19 vaccine or a placebo. Both conserved end residues are part of each CDR3. The D gene is left open where the match is weak. Only part of the rows carry a size: once, few, many, or a class if the clone is expanded.

j_call	cdr3_length	clone_size	v_call	d_call	cdr3_aa	cdr3_nt
TRBJ1-1	15	.	TRBV7-2	TRBD1	CASSLGQGIVTEAFF	TGTGCCAGCAGCTTAGGACAGGGGATTGTCACTGAAGCTTTCTTT
TRBJ2-5	17	.	TRBV14	TRBD2	CASSQVLGSGGRETQYF	TGTGCCAGCAGCCAAGTGCTGGGAAGCGGGGGACGAGAGACCCAGTACTTC
TRBJ2-7	16	once	TRBV15	.	CATSRDLEPGRREQYF	TGTGCCACCAGCAGAGATTTGGAGCCAGGGCGGAGGGAGCAGTACTTC
TRBJ2-3	16	.	TRBV6-2/TRBV6-3	TRBD2	CASSPGRPLGADTQYF	TGTGCCAGCAGCCCCGGGAGGCCTCTAGGGGCAGATACGCAGTATTTT
TRBJ2-7	14	.	TRBV5-5	.	CASSFPSSTYEQYF	TGTGCCAGCAGCTTTCCTAGCAGTACCTACGAGCAGTACTTC
TRBJ1-5	13	.	TRBV6-2/TRBV6-3	TRBD1	CASSGQGGQPQHF	TGTGCCAGCAGTGGACAGGGGGGCCAGCCCCAGCATTTT
TRBJ1-1	14	.	TRBV30	.	CAWSVSGGPREAFF	TGTGCCTGGAGTGTATCGGGGGGCCCACGTGAAGCTTTCTTT
TRBJ2-5	15	.	TRBV6-1	TRBD1	CASSEMFGQAETQYF	TGTGCCAGCAGTGAAATGTTCGGACAGGCAGAGACCCAGTACTTC
TRBJ1-2	11	.	TRBV5-1	.	CASSNRDGYTF	TGCGCCAGCAGCAATCGGGATGGCTACACCTTC
TRBJ2-3	19	once	TRBV10-3	TRBD2	CAISESGGGDYFFADTQYF	TGTGCCATCAGTGAGTCCGGCGGGGGGGACTACTTCTTCGCAGATACGCAGTATTTT
TRBJ1-1	13	few	TRBV7-8	.	CASSLDTLDGAFF	TGTGCCAGCAGCTTAGATACCTTGGATGGGGCTTTCTTT
TRBJ1-1	14	.	TRBV28	.	CASSLGRGNTEAFF	TGTGCCAGCAGTTTAGGGCGTGGAAACACTGAAGCTTTCTTT
TRBJ2-5	14	.	TRBV30	.	CAWSGGSPLETQYF	TGTGCCTGGAGTGGAGGATCCCCTCTGGAGACCCAGTACTTC
TRBJ1-6	13	.	TRBV28	.	CASSFVVGSPLHF	TGTGCCAGCAGTTTTGTTGTCGGTTCACCCCTCCACTTT
TRBJ1-2	15	.	TRBV4-2	TRBD1	CASSPASTRGHGYTF	TGTGCCAGCAGCCCCGCTTCGACGAGGGGGCATGGCTACACCTTC
TRBJ2-5	9	.	TRBV6-4	.	CATRETQYF	TGTGCCACTCGAGAGACCCAGTACTTC
TRBJ1-2	14	few	TRBV30	.	CAWRTLLRGYGYTF	TGTGCCTGGCGGACACTACTACGTGGGTATGGCTACACCTTC
TRBJ1-5	13	.	TRBV30	.	CAWKAQGHQPQHF	TGTGCCTGGAAGGCACAGGGCCACCAGCCCCAGCATTTT
TRBJ2-1	12	.	TRBV28	.	CASSLPQLEQFF	TGTGCCAGCAGTTTGCCTCAGCTCGAGCAGTTCTTC
TRBJ1-5	15	.	TRBV6-5	TRBD1	CASSHRGGSNQPQHF	TGTGCCAGCAGCCACAGGGGAGGAAGCAATCAGCCCCAGCATTTT
TRBJ2-1	13	.	TRBV4-3	TRBD1	CASSQRQGNEQFF	TGCGCCAGCAGCCAACGACAGGGGAATGAGCAGTTCTTC
TRBJ2-7	12	.	TRBV7-9	.	CASSGPGSEQYF	TGTGCCAGCAGCGGCCCAGGGTCGGAGCAGTACTTC
TRBJ1-4	16	.	TRBV6-2/TRBV6-3	.	CASNYPRGPTNEKLFF	TGTGCCAGCAATTATCCCCGCGGGCCAACTAATGAAAAACTGTTTTTT
TRBJ2-3	15	.	TRBV5-1	TRBD2	CASSGQRGNTDTQYF	TGCGCCAGCAGCGGCCAGCGGGGGAACACAGATACGCAGTATTTT
TRBJ1-2	16	.	TRBV5-6	.	CASSLDVTGSLYGYTF	TGTGCCAGCAGCTTGGACGTCACAGGGTCCCTCTATGGCTACACCTTC
TRBJ2-7	14	.	TRBV6-5	TRBD1	CASTLPDRAYEQYF	TGTGCCAGCACCCTGCCGGACAGGGCCTACGAGCAGTACTTC
TRBJ2-1	14	.	TRBV7-3	.	CASSQGRTGNEQFF	TGTGCCAGCAGCCAGGGAAGGACCGGCAATGAGCAGTTCTTC
TRBJ1-6	15	.	TRBV7-6	.	CASTRGGNGNSPLHF	TGTGCCAGCACCAGAGGGGGGAATGGCAATTCACCCCTCCACTTT
TRBJ1-1	15	few	TRBV9	.	CASSPTQAVNTEAFF	TGTGCCAGCAGCCCGACACAGGCCGTGAACACTGAAGCTTTCTTT
TRBJ1-5	16	once	TRBV7-6	.	CASSLDTGPAVQPQHF	TGTGCCAGCAGCTTAGATACAGGCCCGGCGGTTCAGCCCCAGCATTTT
TRBJ1-1	11	.	TRBV5-5	.	CASSFRSEAFF	TGTGCCAGCAGCTTTAGATCTGAAGCTTTCTTT
TRBJ1-4	11	once	TRBV7-9	.	CASSLNEKLFF	TGTGCCAGCAGCTTAAATGAAAAACTGTTTTTT
TRBJ2-2	16	.	TRBV7-7	.	CASSLRQESSEGELFF	TGTGCCAGCAGCCTAAGACAGGAGTCGAGCGAGGGGGAGCTGTTTTTT
TRBJ2-7	11	.	TRBV20-1	.	CSARDVTEQYF	TGCAGTGCTAGAGATGTCACCGAGCAGTACTTC
TRBJ2-7	14	.	TRBV10-3	TRBD2	CAISEGTSRYEQYF	TGTGCCATCAGTGAGGGGACTAGCAGATACGAGCAGTACTTC
TRBJ1-4	13	.	TRBV28	.	CACFGVDNEKLFF	TGTGCCTGCTTTGGGGTTGACAATGAAAAACTGTTTTTT
TRBJ2-7	11	.	TRBV15	.	CATSRGPVSNF	TGTGCCACCAGCAGAGGCCCAGTTTCGAACTTC
TRBJ1-1	16	.	TRBV6-5	TRBD1	CASSYSRGTGGTEAFF	TGTGCCAGCAGTTACTCGCGGGGGACAGGGGGCACTGAAGCTTTCTTT
TRBJ1-2	12	.	TRBV28	.	CASSLLQTGYTF	TGTGCCAGCAGTTTACTACAGACAGGCTACACCTTC
TRBJ2-2	14	.	TRBV9	TRBD2	CASRERGVTGELFF	TGTGCCAGCAGGGAACGGGGGGTAACCGGGGAGCTGTTTTTT
TRBJ2-7	15	.	TRBV6-6	TRBD2	CASSYPSGRGYEQYF	TGTGCCAGCAGTTACCCCTCGGGGCGGGGGTACGAGCAGTACTTC
TRBJ2-3	16	.	TRBV5-4	TRBD2	CASSPTSGGRTDTQYF	TGTGCCAGCAGCCCAACTAGCGGGGGGCGCACAGATACGCAGTATTTT
TRBJ1-2	15	few	TRBV5-4	TRBD1	CASSPPGTGVDGYTF	TGTGCCAGCAGCCCCCCGGGGACAGGGGTCGATGGCTACACCTTC